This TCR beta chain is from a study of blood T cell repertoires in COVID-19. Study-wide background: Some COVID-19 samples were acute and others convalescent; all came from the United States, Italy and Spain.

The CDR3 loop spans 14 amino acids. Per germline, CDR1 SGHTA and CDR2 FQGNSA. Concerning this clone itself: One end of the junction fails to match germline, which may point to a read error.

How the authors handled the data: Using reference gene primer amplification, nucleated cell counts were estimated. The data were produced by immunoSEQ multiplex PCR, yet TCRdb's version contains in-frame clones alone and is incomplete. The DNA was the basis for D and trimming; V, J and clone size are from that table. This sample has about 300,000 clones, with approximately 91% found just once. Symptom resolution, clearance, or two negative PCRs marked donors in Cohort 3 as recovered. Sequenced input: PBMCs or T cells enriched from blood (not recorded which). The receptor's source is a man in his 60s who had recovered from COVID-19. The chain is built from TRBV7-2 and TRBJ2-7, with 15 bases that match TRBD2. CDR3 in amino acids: CASSSSRTSGRAHF. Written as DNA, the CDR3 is TGTGCCAGCAGCTCTTCTCGGACTAGCGGGAGGGCCCATTTC.